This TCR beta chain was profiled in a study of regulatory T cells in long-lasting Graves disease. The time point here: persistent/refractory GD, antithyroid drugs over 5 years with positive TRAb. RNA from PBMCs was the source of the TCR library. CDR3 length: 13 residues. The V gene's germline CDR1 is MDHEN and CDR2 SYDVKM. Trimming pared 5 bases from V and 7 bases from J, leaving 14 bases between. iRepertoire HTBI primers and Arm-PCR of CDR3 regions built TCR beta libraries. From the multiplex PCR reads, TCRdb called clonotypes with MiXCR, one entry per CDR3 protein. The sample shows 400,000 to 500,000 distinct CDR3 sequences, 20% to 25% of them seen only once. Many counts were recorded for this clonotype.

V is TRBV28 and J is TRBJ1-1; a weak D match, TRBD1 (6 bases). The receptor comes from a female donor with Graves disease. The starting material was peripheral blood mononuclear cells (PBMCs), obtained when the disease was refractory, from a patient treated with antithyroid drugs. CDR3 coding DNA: TGTGCCAGCAGTCCCTCCGGGACACTTGAAGCTTTCTTT. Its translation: CASSPSGTLEAFF.